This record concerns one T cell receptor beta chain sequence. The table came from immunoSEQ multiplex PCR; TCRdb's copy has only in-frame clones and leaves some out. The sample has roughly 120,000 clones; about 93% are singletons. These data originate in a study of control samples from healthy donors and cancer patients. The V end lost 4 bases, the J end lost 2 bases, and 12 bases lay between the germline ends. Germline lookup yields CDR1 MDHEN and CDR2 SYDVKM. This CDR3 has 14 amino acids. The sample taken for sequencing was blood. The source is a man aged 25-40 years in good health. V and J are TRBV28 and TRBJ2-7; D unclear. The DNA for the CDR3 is TGTGCCAGCAGTTATATGGGCGGAACCTACGAGCAGTACTTC. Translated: CASSYMGGTYEQYF.